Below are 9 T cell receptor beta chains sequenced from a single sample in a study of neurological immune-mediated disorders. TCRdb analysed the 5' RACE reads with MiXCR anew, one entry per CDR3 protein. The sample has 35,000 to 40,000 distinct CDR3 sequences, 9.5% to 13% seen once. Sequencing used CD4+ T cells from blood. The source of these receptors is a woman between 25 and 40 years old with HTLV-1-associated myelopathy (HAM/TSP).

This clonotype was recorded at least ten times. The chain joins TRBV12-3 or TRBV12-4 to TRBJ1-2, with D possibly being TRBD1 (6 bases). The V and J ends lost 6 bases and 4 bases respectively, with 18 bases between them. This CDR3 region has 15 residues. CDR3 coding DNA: TGTGCCAGCAGACACACAGGGTTGGGGGTCTATGGCTACACCTTC. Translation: CASRHTGLGVYGYTF.

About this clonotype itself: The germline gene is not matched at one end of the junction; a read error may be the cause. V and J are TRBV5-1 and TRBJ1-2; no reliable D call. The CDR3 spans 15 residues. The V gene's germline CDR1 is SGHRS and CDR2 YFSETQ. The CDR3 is CASSRDRQACYGYTF. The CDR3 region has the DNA TGCGCCAGCAGCCGGGATCGGCAGGCGTGCTATGGCTACACTTTC.

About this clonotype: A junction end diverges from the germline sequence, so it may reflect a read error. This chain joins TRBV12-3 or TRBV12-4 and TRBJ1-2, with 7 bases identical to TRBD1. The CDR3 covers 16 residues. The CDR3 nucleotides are TGTGTCAGCAGTGTCTACGTGACAGGGAGGCCTTTAGGCTACACCTTC. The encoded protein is CVSSVYVTGRPLGYTF.

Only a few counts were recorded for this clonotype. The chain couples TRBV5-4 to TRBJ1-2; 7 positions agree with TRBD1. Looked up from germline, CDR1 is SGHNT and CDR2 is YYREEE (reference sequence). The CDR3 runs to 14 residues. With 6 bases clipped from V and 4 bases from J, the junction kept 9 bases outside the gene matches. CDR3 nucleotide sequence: TGTGCCAGCAACCTTCCGGGACAGCCCTATGGCTACACCTTC. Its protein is CASNLPGQPYGYTF.

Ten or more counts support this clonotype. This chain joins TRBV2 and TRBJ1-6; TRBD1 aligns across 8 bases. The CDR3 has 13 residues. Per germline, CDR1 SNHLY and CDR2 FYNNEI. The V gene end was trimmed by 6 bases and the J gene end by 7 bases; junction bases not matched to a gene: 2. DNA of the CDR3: TGTGCCAGCAGAGGGACAGGAAATTCACCCCTCCACTTT. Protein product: CASRGTGNSPLHF.

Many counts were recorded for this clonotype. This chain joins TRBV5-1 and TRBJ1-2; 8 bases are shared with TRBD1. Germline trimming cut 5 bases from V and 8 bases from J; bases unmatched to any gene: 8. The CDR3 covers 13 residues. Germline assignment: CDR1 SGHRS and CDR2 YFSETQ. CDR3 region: CASRDRVIDGYTF. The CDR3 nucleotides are TGCGCCAGCAGGGACAGGGTAATAGACGGCTACACCTTC.

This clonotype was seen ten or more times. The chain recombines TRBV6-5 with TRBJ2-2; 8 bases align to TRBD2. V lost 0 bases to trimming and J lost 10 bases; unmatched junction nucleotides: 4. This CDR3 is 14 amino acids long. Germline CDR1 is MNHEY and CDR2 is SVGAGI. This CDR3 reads CASSYSGLGKELFF. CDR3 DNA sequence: TGTGCCAGCAGTTACTCGGGACTAGGAAAGGAGCTGTTTTTT.

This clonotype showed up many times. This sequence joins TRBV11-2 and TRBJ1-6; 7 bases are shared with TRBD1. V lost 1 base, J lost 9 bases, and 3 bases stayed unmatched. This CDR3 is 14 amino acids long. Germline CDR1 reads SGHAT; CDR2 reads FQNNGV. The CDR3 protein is CASSLGQGGSPLHF. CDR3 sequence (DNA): TGTGCCAGCAGCTTAGGACAGGGTGGTTCACCCCTCCACTTT.

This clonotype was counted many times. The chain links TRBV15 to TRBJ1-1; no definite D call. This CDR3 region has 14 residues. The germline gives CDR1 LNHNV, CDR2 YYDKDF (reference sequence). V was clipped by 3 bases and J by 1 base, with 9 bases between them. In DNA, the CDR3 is TGTGCCACCAGCAGGAAGGCGGGGAACACTGAAGCTTTCTTT. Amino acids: CATSRKAGNTEAFF.